The subject of this entry is one T cell receptor (beta chain). Antigen unknown. The assay was immunoSEQ multiplex PCR, and TCRdb's table has in-frame clones only and misses some. The table records 30,000 to 45,000 clones, about 81% of them present only once. This entry is derived from a study of OX40 agonist ivuxolimab in advanced cancers. Whole-study results and caveats: Clones of CD4+ and CD8+ blood T cells grew by week 6 at doses of 0.1 to 3.0 mg/kg. The expanded peripheral T cells' antigen specificity was not determined.

The sample was CD4+ or CD8+ T cells sorted from blood, taken in a trial of the OX40 agonist ivuxolimab. The TCR comes from an adult with an advanced solid tumor such as melanoma, head and neck, liver or kidney cancer.

The CDR3 reads CASSYSGEKLFF. The CDR3, as DNA: TGTGCCAGCAGTTACTCGGGTGAAAAACTGTTTTTT. The genes are TRBV6-5 and TRBJ1-4; D is uncertain. CDR3 length: 12 amino acids. V was clipped by 0 bases and J by 7 bases, with 3 bases between them. Germline CDR1 MNHEY, CDR2 SVGAGI.